Listed below are T cell receptor beta chains from one sample, sequenced in a study of T-cell reconstitution after alpha-beta-depleted transplantation in children. TCRdb fed the PCR reads into MiXCR, producing one record per CDR3 protein. The sample shows nearly 550,000 distinct CDR3 sequences, roughly 18% of them seen only once. This sample comprised PBMCs from the stem cell graft donor, obtained from the stem cell graft. All receptors derive from a human donor who donated a stem cell graft to a child with acute lymphoblastic leukemia. Both conserved end residues are part of each CDR3. A D gene is named only where the DNA matches it firmly. Size is stated for part of the rows, as once, few or many counts, or as a class when the clone is expanded.

clone size,V gene,D gene,J gene,CDR3 length,CDR3 protein,CDR3 DNA
few,TRBV3-1,TRBD2,TRBJ2-1,15,CASSQDQLATNEQFF,TGTGCCAGCAGCCAAGATCAACTAGCGACCAATGAGCAGTTCTTC
few,TRBV11-2,TRBD2,TRBJ2-1,16,CASSFPGLAGYNEQFF,TGTGCCAGCAGCTTCCCTGGACTAGCGGGCTACAATGAGCAGTTCTTC
-,TRBV3-1,TRBD2,TRBJ2-1,17,CASSQDGVLAGVNEQFF,TGTGCCAGCAGCCAAGATGGAGTGCTAGCGGGAGTCAATGAGCAGTTCTTC
-,TRBV5-1,-,TRBJ1-4,14,CASSLERFNEKLFF,TGCGCCAGCAGCTTGGAGCGGTTTAATGAAAAACTGTTTTTT
-,TRBV24-1,-,TRBJ2-1,13,CATSDLGLREQFF,TGTGCCACCAGTGATTTAGGGCTGAGGGAGCAGTTCTTC
-,TRBV6-5,-,TRBJ1-6,15,CASSSPGIGSAPLHF,TGTGCCAGCAGTTCCCCTGGAATCGGGTCGGCACCCCTCCACTTT
few,TRBV24-1,TRBD2,TRBJ2-1,16,CATSDWLAGRDNEQFF,TGTGCCACCAGTGATTGGCTAGCGGGAAGAGACAATGAGCAGTTCTTC
-,TRBV5-1,TRBD1,TRBJ1-1,15,CASSAPGQRTTEAFF,TGCGCCAGCAGCGCCCCGGGACAGCGGACCACTGAAGCTTTCTTT
few,TRBV27,TRBD2,TRBJ2-7,15,CASSPFAGGRYEQYF,TGTGCCAGCAGTCCCTTTGCGGGAGGGAGATACGAGCAGTACTTC
few,TRBV7-6,TRBD2,TRBJ2-1,16,CASSLWSGGPRNEQFF,TGTGCCAGCAGCCTATGGTCGGGAGGGCCTCGGAATGAGCAGTTCTTC
few,TRBV11-2,-,TRBJ2-5,14,CASSLDRIGLSQYF,TGTGCCAGCAGCTTAGATCGAATCGGCCTATCGCAGTACTTC
few,TRBV12-5,-,TRBJ1-1,12,CASGLGYTEAFF,TGTGCTAGTGGTTTAGGGTACACTGAAGCTTTCTTT
-,TRBV10-3,-,TRBJ1-1,14,CAIRARDTDTEAFF,TGTGCCATCAGGGCCCGGGACACGGACACTGAAGCTTTCTTT
-,TRBV12-3/TRBV12-4,-,TRBJ2-3,15,CASRHYTTGPDTQYF,TGTGCCAGCAGGCATTATACGACAGGACCAGATACGCAGTATTTT
-,TRBV6-5,-,TRBJ2-7,14,CASSYSMGFSEQYF,TGTGCCAGCAGTTACTCGATGGGGTTCAGCGAGCAGTACTTC
few,TRBV15,-,TRBJ1-2,12,CATSRSENGYTF,TGTGCCACCAGCAGGTCGGAGAATGGCTACACCTTC
few,TRBV5-1,-,TRBJ2-2,16,CASSPTIGGNTGELFF,TGCGCCAGCAGCCCGACGATCGGCGGGAACACCGGGGAGCTGTTTTTT
-,TRBV3-1,TRBD2,TRBJ2-1,14,CASSRGLLADEQFF,TGTGCCAGCAGCCGGGGACTACTTGCCGATGAGCAGTTCTTC
-,TRBV7-6,TRBD1,TRBJ1-5,17,CASSLVPQGASNQPQHF,TGTGCCAGCAGCTTGGTTCCACAGGGGGCTAGCAATCAGCCCCAGCATTTT
many,TRBV7-2,TRBD2,TRBJ2-3,17,CASSLTLAGGGTDTQYF,TGTGCCAGCAGCTTAACACTAGCGGGAGGCGGCACAGATACGCAGTATTTT
few,TRBV21-1,-,TRBJ2-7,14,CAREPGQGFHEQYF,TGTGCCCGGGAACCGGGACAGGGGTTCCACGAGCAGTACTTC
-,TRBV15,-,TRBJ2-1,14,CATSEGGSYNEQFF,TGTGCCACCAGCGAGGGGGGCTCCTACAATGAGCAGTTCTTC
-,TRBV4-1,TRBD1,TRBJ1-2,14,CASSQFTGTGGVHF,TGCGCCAGCAGCCAATTCACCGGGACAGGGGGCGTTCACTTC
-,TRBV7-8,-,TRBJ2-7,15,CASTLHRDFSYEQYF,TGTGCCAGCACCCTACACAGGGATTTCTCCTACGAGCAGTACTTC
-,TRBV5-1,-,TRBJ1-1,14,CASRDYTGTTEAFF,TGCGCCAGCAGAGATTATACAGGGACCACTGAAGCTTTCTTT
few,TRBV24-1,-,TRBJ2-5,14,CATSDPVERETQYF,TGTGCCACCAGTGATCCCGTGGAGCGTGAGACCCAGTACTTC
few,TRBV4-2,-,TRBJ1-5,15,CASSQEDRVTQPQHF,TGTGCCAGCAGCCAAGAGGATAGGGTAACTCAGCCCCAGCATTTT
-,TRBV27,-,TRBJ2-7,15,CASSPRGGMSYEQYF,TGTGCCAGCAGCCCCAGGGGGGGGATGTCCTACGAGCAGTACTTC
few,TRBV12-3/TRBV12-4,-,TRBJ2-1,12,CASSYGSREQFF,TGTGCCAGCAGTTACGGATCGCGGGAGCAGTTCTTC
-,TRBV5-4,-,TRBJ2-5,14,CASSSPRLGETQYF,TGTGCCAGCAGTTCCCCTCGACTAGGAGAGACCCAGTACTTC
few,TRBV11-2,-,TRBJ2-7,15,CASSLDVSPAYEQYF,TGTGCCAGCAGCTTAGACGTATCTCCGGCCTACGAGCAGTACTTC
few,TRBV20-1,-,TRBJ2-1,11,CSASQRNEQFF,TGCAGTGCTAGTCAGCGCAATGAGCAGTTCTTC
-,TRBV20-1,TRBD2,TRBJ2-1,14,CSARGRGRWNEQFF,TGCAGTGCTAGAGGGCGCGGGAGGTGGAATGAGCAGTTCTTC
few,TRBV7-7,-,TRBJ2-7,14,CASSLGRDAYEQYF,TGTGCCAGCAGCTTAGGGCGAGATGCCTACGAGCAGTACTTC
few,TRBV6-2/TRBV6-3,TRBD2,TRBJ2-1,17,CASSSIPGTSAPTEQFF,TGTGCCAGCAGTTCTATTCCCGGGACTAGCGCTCCCACTGAGCAGTTCTTC
-,TRBV12-3/TRBV12-4,-,TRBJ1-1,14,CASSSAGKNTEAFF,TGTGCCAGCAGTTCGGCAGGAAAGAACACTGAAGCTTTCTTT
-,TRBV7-9,-,TRBJ2-5,14,CASSDLAMIETQYF,TGTGCCAGCAGTGACCTAGCGATGATAGAGACCCAGTACTTC
many,TRBV12-3/TRBV12-4,-,TRBJ2-7,13,CASSLGLASRQYF,TGTGCCAGCAGTTTAGGGCTAGCGAGTAGGCAGTACTTC
many,TRBV3-1,TRBD2,TRBJ2-5,13,CASSPGLEETQYF,TGTGCCAGCAGCCCGGGACTAGAAGAGACCCAGTACTTC
-,TRBV6-1,-,TRBJ2-1,13,CASSDDAYNEQFF,TGTGCCAGCAGTGATGACGCGTACAATGAGCAGTTCTTC